Reported below is one T cell receptor beta chain. Its specificity is not known. The data derive from a study of OX40 agonist ivuxolimab in advanced cancers. At the level of the study: Clinicians treated patients with ivuxolimab, an agonistic anti-OX40 (CD134) antibody. Study conclusions and caveats: CD8+ T cells (on average) carried more expanded clones than CD4+ T cells.

Trimming removed 3 bases at V and 6 bases at J, with 11 bases between. This CDR3 has 14 amino acids. Germline-derived CDR1 and CDR2 are ENHRY and SYGVKD. Here immunoSEQ multiplex PCR was the method, and the copy in TCRdb shows in-frame clones only, minus some. The data show tens of thousands of clones, with 81% seen just once and about 6.4% held by the top ten. The rearrangement uses TRBV10-3 and TRBJ2-2; D is possibly TRBD2 (6 bases). The sequenced sample was CD4+ or CD8+ T cells sorted from blood, obtained in a trial of the OX40 agonist ivuxolimab. The source of this sequence is an adult with an advanced solid tumor such as melanoma, head and neck, liver or kidney cancer. DNA for the CDR3: TGTGCCATCAGTGAAGGAGGGAATTCCGGGGAGCTGTTTTTT. Translation gives CAISEGGNSGELFF.